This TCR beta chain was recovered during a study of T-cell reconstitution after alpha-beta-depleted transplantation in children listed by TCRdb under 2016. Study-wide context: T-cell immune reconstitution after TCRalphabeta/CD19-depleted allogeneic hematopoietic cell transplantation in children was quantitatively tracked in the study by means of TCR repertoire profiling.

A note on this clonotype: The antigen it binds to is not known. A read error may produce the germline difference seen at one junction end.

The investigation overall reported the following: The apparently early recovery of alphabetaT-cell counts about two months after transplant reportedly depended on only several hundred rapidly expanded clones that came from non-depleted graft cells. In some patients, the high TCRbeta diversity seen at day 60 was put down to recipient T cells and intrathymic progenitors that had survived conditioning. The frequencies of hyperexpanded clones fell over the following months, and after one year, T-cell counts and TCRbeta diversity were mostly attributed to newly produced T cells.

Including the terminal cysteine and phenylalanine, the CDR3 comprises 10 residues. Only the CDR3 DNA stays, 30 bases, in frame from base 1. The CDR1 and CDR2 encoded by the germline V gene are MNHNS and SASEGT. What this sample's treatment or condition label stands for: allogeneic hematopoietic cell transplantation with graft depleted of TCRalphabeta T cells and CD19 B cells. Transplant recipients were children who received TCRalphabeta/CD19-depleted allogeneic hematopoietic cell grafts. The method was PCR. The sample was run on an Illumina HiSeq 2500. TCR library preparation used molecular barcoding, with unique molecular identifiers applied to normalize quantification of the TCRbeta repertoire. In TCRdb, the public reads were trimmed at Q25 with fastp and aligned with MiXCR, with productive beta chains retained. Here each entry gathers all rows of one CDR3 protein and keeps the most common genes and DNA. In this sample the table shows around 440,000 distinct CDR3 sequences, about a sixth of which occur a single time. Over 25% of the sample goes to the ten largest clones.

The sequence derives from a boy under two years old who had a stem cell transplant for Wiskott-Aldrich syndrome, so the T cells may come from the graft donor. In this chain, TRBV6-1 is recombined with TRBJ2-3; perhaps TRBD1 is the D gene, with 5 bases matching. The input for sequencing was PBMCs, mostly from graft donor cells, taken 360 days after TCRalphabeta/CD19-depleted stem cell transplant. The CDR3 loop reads CASRTVTQYF. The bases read TGTGCCAGCAGGACAGTTACGCAGTATTTT.